Given below is one T cell receptor (beta chain) in context. Its antigen specificity is not known. No much larger clone exists at a distance of one base, and base qualities are not known. The data are from a study of CD8 T cells in Susac syndrome (dated by TCRdb to about 2019). Background on the whole study: Repertoire sequencing was used to test whether CD8+ T cell activation and differentiation in Susac syndrome was antigen driven. Points the paper makes about the study in general: The number of individuals in the TCR sequencing and HLA analysis was recognized as being relatively small.

RNA was extracted with the RNeasy kit and roughly 0.5 to 1 ug was reverse transcribed using random hexamers. The immunoSEQ multiplex PCR assay, covering 54 Vbeta and 13 Jbeta segments, was used to amplify TCR beta CDR3 regions. PCR amplification bias was corrected by using a synthetic template baseline for primer optimization and computational correction. Processing in the source paper ran as follows. Reads were annotated to V, D and J genes according to IMGT and were analyzed with immunoSEQ Analyzer, with only productive sequences retained. Clonality was computed as one minus Shannon entropy normalized by log2 of the number of productive unique sequences. Public and private clones were assessed among the 100 most prevalent clones of each patient and control. A clone was defined as Susac-specific if it was absent from the healthy and MS cohorts, from about 1,100 published viral clones and from other ImmuneACCESS disease sequences. The public reads were run again by TCRdb, first through fastp at Q25 and then through MiXCR, and only productive beta chains were kept. Identical CDR3 proteins give one entry, which carries the most common genes and DNA. It is TCRdb's table, rather than the study itself, that gives the V and J calls and clone size. The sample profile shows approximately 100,000 distinct CDR3 sequences; around 95% of them were found once. Approximately 0.092% of the sample belongs to the ten largest clones.

As encoded in the germline V gene, CDR1 is SQVTM while CDR2 is ANQGSEA. V loses 1 base, J loses 4 bases, and the germline ends lie 8 bases apart. CDR3 length: 13 amino acids, cysteine to phenylalanine. Only the CDR3 part of the read is kept: 39 bases, read in frame from the first base. Peripheral blood CD8+ and CD4+ T cells from healthy donors, Susac syndrome patients and multiple sclerosis patients were profiled using high-throughput TCR beta sequencing. Healthy donors were included as age- and sex-matched controls. CD8+ TEMRA cells were enriched by FACS, while bulk CD8+ and CD4+ T cells were purified by magnetic negative isolation. Blood was drawn into EDTA tubes, processed within 24 hours, and PBMCs were isolated by density gradient centrifugation. PBMCs intended for TCR sequencing were frozen in liquid nitrogen and were later thawed in a 37 degrees C water bath. The sorted or isolated CD4+, CD8+ and CD8+ TEMRA cells had a purity of 90% or higher.

The V gene is TRBV29-1 and the J gene is TRBJ1-3; TRBD1 is perhaps the D gene, given 6 matching bases. The receptor was derived from a human donor in good health. Material: CD4+ T cells from PBMCs. For the CDR3, the sequence is CSVEVGAGNTIYF. Here is the DNA: TGCAGCGTTGAAGTGGGGGCCGGAAACACCATATATTTT.